This is a list of T cell receptor beta chains from one sample in a study of blood T cell repertoires in COVID-19. Profiled with immunoSEQ multiplex PCR; TCRdb holds only in-frame clones, not every one. The sample contains fewer than 400,000 clones, around 86% of which appear only once. The sequenced sample consisted of PBMCs or T cells enriched from blood (not recorded which). The receptors here all came from a man younger than 45 who had recovered from COVID-19. Each CDR3 is given with its conserved first and last residue. A D gene is named only where the DNA matches it firmly. Rows may omit the clone size; those that give it use once, few, many or a size class.

D gene: -
CDR3 length: 12
J gene: TRBJ2-5
V gene: TRBV21-1
clone size: -
CDR3 DNA: TGTGCCAGCAGCCCTATCGAGGAGACCCAGTACTTC
CDR3 protein: CASSPIEETQYF

D gene: TRBD2
CDR3 length: 15
J gene: TRBJ2-2
V gene: TRBV18
clone size: -
CDR3 DNA: TGTGCCAGCTCATCTCTAGCGGCAAACACCGGGGAGCTGTTTTTT
CDR3 protein: CASSSLAANTGELFF

D gene: -
CDR3 length: 13
J gene: TRBJ1-2
V gene: TRBV7-8
clone size: -
CDR3 DNA: TGTGCCAGCAGCTTAGTTCAGGTGTTTGGCTACACCTTC
CDR3 protein: CASSLVQVFGYTF

D gene: TRBD1
CDR3 length: 14
J gene: TRBJ1-1
V gene: TRBV5-1
clone size: -
CDR3 DNA: TGCGCCAGCAGCTGGGACAGGGAAGGGGCAGAAGCTTTCTTT
CDR3 protein: CASSWDREGAEAFF

D gene: -
CDR3 length: 11
J gene: TRBJ1-1
V gene: TRBV12-3/TRBV12-4
clone size: -
CDR3 DNA: TGTGCCAGCAGGACAGGTCTTGAAGCTTTCTTT
CDR3 protein: CASRTGLEAFF

D gene: TRBD1
CDR3 length: 17
J gene: TRBJ2-2
V gene: TRBV7-9
clone size: -
CDR3 DNA: TGTGCCAGCAGCTCCGGCGCCGGGACAGGGCGCACCGGGGAGCTGTTTTTT
CDR3 protein: CASSSGAGTGRTGELFF

D gene: -
CDR3 length: 13
J gene: TRBJ2-5
V gene: TRBV23-1
clone size: -
CDR3 DNA: TGCGCCAGCAGTTCTAAGGGGAGGGAGACCCAGTACTTC
CDR3 protein: CASSSKGRETQYF

D gene: TRBD1
CDR3 length: 14
J gene: TRBJ1-2
V gene: TRBV10-3
clone size: few
CDR3 DNA: TGTGCCATCAGTAGACAGGGGCCCAACTATGGCTACACCTTC
CDR3 protein: CAISRQGPNYGYTF

D gene: -
CDR3 length: 15
J gene: TRBJ1-3
V gene: TRBV4-1
clone size: -
CDR3 DNA: TGCGCCAGCAGCCATCCCGGGGGGTCTGGAAACACCATATATTTT
CDR3 protein: CASSHPGGSGNTIYF

D gene: -
CDR3 length: 14
J gene: TRBJ2-7
V gene: TRBV7-9
clone size: -
CDR3 DNA: TGTGCCAGCAGCTTAACTGTCGGGGTTTACGAGCAGTACTTC
CDR3 protein: CASSLTVGVYEQYF

D gene: TRBD2
CDR3 length: 17
J gene: TRBJ2-5
V gene: TRBV28
clone size: once
CDR3 DNA: TGTGCCAGCAGTTTATTGGGAGCGGGGGCCCCTCAAGAGACCCAGTACTTC
CDR3 protein: CASSLLGAGAPQETQYF

D gene: TRBD2
CDR3 length: 18
J gene: TRBJ2-1
V gene: TRBV5-1
clone size: -
CDR3 DNA: TGCGCCAGCAGCTTGGCGTCCCGATGGCGGGGGGAGTACAATGAGCAGTTCTTC
CDR3 protein: CASSLASRWRGEYNEQFF

D gene: TRBD1
CDR3 length: 15
J gene: TRBJ1-2
V gene: TRBV29-1
clone size: -
CDR3 DNA: TGCAGCGTTGAACCCTACAGGGGATCTGGGGCTGGCTACACCTTC
CDR3 protein: CSVEPYRGSGAGYTF

D gene: -
CDR3 length: 14
J gene: TRBJ1-6
V gene: TRBV11-2
clone size: once
CDR3 DNA: TGTGCCAGCAGTAGCGGGACTAATAATTCACCCCTCCACTTT
CDR3 protein: CASSSGTNNSPLHF

D gene: TRBD1
CDR3 length: 13
J gene: TRBJ1-4
V gene: TRBV7-2
clone size: once
CDR3 DNA: TGTGCCAGCAGCTTCGACAGGGGGGAAAAACTGTTTTTT
CDR3 protein: CASSFDRGEKLFF

D gene: TRBD1
CDR3 length: 15
J gene: TRBJ1-6
V gene: TRBV4-1
clone size: once
CDR3 DNA: TGCGCCAGCAGCCCCTGGGACAGGGTGGGTTCACCCCTCCACTTT
CDR3 protein: CASSPWDRVGSPLHF

D gene: -
CDR3 length: 15
J gene: TRBJ2-1
V gene: TRBV6-5
clone size: -
CDR3 DNA: TGTGCCAGCAGTCCCCGACACAACTCCTACAATGAGCAGTTCTTC
CDR3 protein: CASSPRHNSYNEQFF

D gene: TRBD2
CDR3 length: 17
J gene: TRBJ2-2
V gene: TRBV7-2
clone size: once
CDR3 DNA: TGTGCCAGCAGCCCGCGACTTGGGGGGGCGAACACCGGGGAGCTGTTTTTT
CDR3 protein: CASSPRLGGANTGELFF

D gene: TRBD1
CDR3 length: 15
J gene: TRBJ2-2
V gene: TRBV18
clone size: -
CDR3 DNA: TGTGCCAGCTCTCGGGACAGGACGAACACCGGGGAGCTGTTTTTT
CDR3 protein: CASSRDRTNTGELFF

D gene: TRBD2
CDR3 length: 15
J gene: TRBJ2-7
V gene: TRBV10-3
clone size: once
CDR3 DNA: TGTGCCATCAGTGGTCCTAGCGGGAACTCCTACGAGCAGTACTTC
CDR3 protein: CAISGPSGNSYEQYF

D gene: TRBD1
CDR3 length: 14
J gene: TRBJ2-2
V gene: TRBV10-3
clone size: -
CDR3 DNA: TGTGCCATCAGCGCAACTCAGGGGGCCGGGGAGCTGTTTTTT
CDR3 protein: CAISATQGAGELFF

D gene: TRBD1
CDR3 length: 15
J gene: TRBJ1-2
V gene: TRBV27
clone size: -
CDR3 DNA: TGTGCCAGCAGTCGGCTGGGACAGGGGAACTATGGCTACACCTTC
CDR3 protein: CASSRLGQGNYGYTF

D gene: -
CDR3 length: 15
J gene: TRBJ2-7
V gene: TRBV6-1
clone size: -
CDR3 DNA: TGTGCCAGCAGTGAAGCCGGACGGAGGGTGTACGAGCAGTACTTC
CDR3 protein: CASSEAGRRVYEQYF

D gene: -
CDR3 length: 12
J gene: TRBJ1-4
V gene: TRBV5-6
clone size: -
CDR3 DNA: TGTGCCAGCAGCTCAGCGGATGAAAAACTGTTTTTT
CDR3 protein: CASSSADEKLFF

D gene: -
CDR3 length: 14
J gene: TRBJ2-2
V gene: TRBV7-2
clone size: -
CDR3 DNA: TGTGCCAGCAGCTTACGGGGTGAGGCCGGGGAGCTGTTTTTT
CDR3 protein: CASSLRGEAGELFF

D gene: -
CDR3 length: 11
J gene: TRBJ2-7
V gene: TRBV10-1
clone size: few
CDR3 DNA: TGCGCCAGCAGTGGAGGTTACGAGCAGTACTTC
CDR3 protein: CASSGGYEQYF

D gene: TRBD1
CDR3 length: 11
J gene: TRBJ1-4
V gene: TRBV2
clone size: once
CDR3 DNA: TGTGCCGGAGGGACAGGGCTGAAACTGTTTTTT
CDR3 protein: CAGGTGLKLFF

D gene: TRBD1
CDR3 length: 13
J gene: TRBJ1-2
V gene: TRBV29-1
clone size: -
CDR3 DNA: TGCAGCGCAGGGACAGGGTCTAACTATGGCTACACCTTC
CDR3 protein: CSAGTGSNYGYTF

D gene: -
CDR3 length: 16
J gene: TRBJ1-2
V gene: TRBV25-1
clone size: once
CDR3 DNA: TGTGCCAGCAGTGAATATTACCCGAGCATCCACGGGGGCTACACCTTC
CDR3 protein: CASSEYYPSIHGGYTF

D gene: TRBD1
CDR3 length: 14
J gene: TRBJ2-2
V gene: TRBV2
clone size: -
CDR3 DNA: TGTGCCAGCAGTGCTTGGACAGGGGCCGGGGAGCTGTTTTTT
CDR3 protein: CASSAWTGAGELFF

D gene: -
CDR3 length: 16
J gene: TRBJ2-3
V gene: TRBV11-2
clone size: -
CDR3 DNA: TGTGCCAGCAGCTTAGACGGAGGGGTACGGATAAATACGCAGTATTTT
CDR3 protein: CASSLDGGVRINTQYF

D gene: TRBD1
CDR3 length: 16
J gene: TRBJ1-4
V gene: TRBV5-6
clone size: once
CDR3 DNA: TGTGCCAGCAGCGCCGGGACAGGGGTTCCAAGGGAAAAACTGTTTTTT
CDR3 protein: CASSAGTGVPREKLFF

D gene: -
CDR3 length: 17
J gene: TRBJ1-5
V gene: TRBV6-4
clone size: few
CDR3 DNA: TGTGCCAGCAGTGACTCCTTAGCCCTTTTGGGTGGTCAGCCCCAGCATTTT
CDR3 protein: CASSDSLALLGGQPQHF

D gene: -
CDR3 length: 14
J gene: TRBJ1-1
V gene: TRBV2
clone size: -
CDR3 DNA: TGTGCCAGCAGTTTCAGGGCCATGAACACTGAAGCTTTCTTT
CDR3 protein: CASSFRAMNTEAFF

D gene: -
CDR3 length: 15
J gene: TRBJ2-7
V gene: TRBV11-2
clone size: -
CDR3 DNA: TGTGCCAGCAGCCTCCCCCAGGGATTGGGTTACGAGCAGTACTTC
CDR3 protein: CASSLPQGLGYEQYF

D gene: -
CDR3 length: 18
J gene: TRBJ1-6
V gene: TRBV7-9
clone size: -
CDR3 DNA: TGTGCCAGCGGGGCTTTGGGCAGGTCGAGCTCCTATAATTCACCCCTCCACTTT
CDR3 protein: CASGALGRSSSYNSPLHF

D gene: TRBD1
CDR3 length: 14
J gene: TRBJ1-2
V gene: TRBV7-2
clone size: -
CDR3 DNA: TGTGCCAGCAGCTTCGGACAGGGAAACTATGGCTACACCTTC
CDR3 protein: CASSFGQGNYGYTF

D gene: -
CDR3 length: 15
J gene: TRBJ2-3
V gene: TRBV19
clone size: -
CDR3 DNA: TGTGCCAGTAGTATAAAGGGGACTAGCACAGATACGCAGTATTTT
CDR3 protein: CASSIKGTSTDTQYF

D gene: -
CDR3 length: 10
J gene: TRBJ1-1
V gene: TRBV2
clone size: many
CDR3 DNA: TGTGCCAGCCTTTGGCTCGAAGCTTTCTTT
CDR3 protein: CASLWLEAFF

D gene: -
CDR3 length: 14
J gene: TRBJ1-1
V gene: TRBV5-1
clone size: -
CDR3 DNA: TGCGCCAGCAGCTTGGCAGGCTTTCAGGGTGAAGCTTTCTTT
CDR3 protein: CASSLAGFQGEAFF

D gene: -
CDR3 length: 14
J gene: TRBJ2-5
V gene: TRBV20-1
clone size: -
CDR3 DNA: TGCAGTGCTAGTTATGACAGATATCAAGAGACCCAGTACTTC
CDR3 protein: CSASYDRYQETQYF

D gene: TRBD2
CDR3 length: 16
J gene: TRBJ2-5
V gene: TRBV2
clone size: -
CDR3 DNA: TGTGCCAGCAGTGAGGGAGGTAGCGGGATCCAAGAGACCCAGTACTTC
CDR3 protein: CASSEGGSGIQETQYF

D gene: TRBD1
CDR3 length: 14
J gene: TRBJ1-2
V gene: TRBV30
clone size: -
CDR3 DNA: TGTGCCTGGAGTGTACTAGGACAGGGGTTTGGCTACACCTTC
CDR3 protein: CAWSVLGQGFGYTF

D gene: -
CDR3 length: 15
J gene: TRBJ2-2
V gene: TRBV6-4
clone size: -
CDR3 DNA: TGTGCCAGCAGCCCGGGACTGGGGGACACCGGGGAGCTGTTTTTT
CDR3 protein: CASSPGLGDTGELFF

D gene: TRBD2
CDR3 length: 18
J gene: TRBJ2-3
V gene: TRBV25-1
clone size: -
CDR3 DNA: TGTGCCAGCAGTGTAACTAGCGGGAGGCACCGGAGCACAGATACGCAGTATTTT
CDR3 protein: CASSVTSGRHRSTDTQYF

D gene: TRBD1
CDR3 length: 16
J gene: TRBJ2-1
V gene: TRBV7-9
clone size: -
CDR3 DNA: TGTGCCAGCAGCCCCTCCGGGACAGGGATCATCGATGAGCAGTTCTTC
CDR3 protein: CASSPSGTGIIDEQFF

D gene: -
CDR3 length: 14
J gene: TRBJ2-4
V gene: TRBV28
clone size: -
CDR3 DNA: TGTGCCAGCAGTTTAGGGGGCAGTCCAAACATTCAGTACTTC
CDR3 protein: CASSLGGSPNIQYF

D gene: -
CDR3 length: 13
J gene: TRBJ1-1
V gene: TRBV5-1
clone size: -
CDR3 DNA: TGCGCCAGCAGGCTGGGGGGTAGCACTGAAGCTTTCTTT
CDR3 protein: CASRLGGSTEAFF